This TCR beta chain was recovered during a study of T-cell reconstitution after alpha-beta-depleted transplantation in children. Study results and limitations: Several hundred expanded graft clones reportedly were the source of alpha-beta T cells about two months after transplant. One year after transplant, T-cell counts and diversity came mostly from newly produced T cells.

Germline CDR1 is MNHEY and CDR2 is SVGAGI. With 0 bases removed from V and 5 bases from J, the gap between germline ends came to 14 bases. The CDR3 is 16 amino acids. This clonotype showed up just a few times. Its antigen is as yet unknown. Unique molecular identifiers were incorporated during preparation of the TCRbeta library. From the PCR reads, TCRdb called clonotypes with MiXCR, one entry per CDR3 protein. The sample contains around 600,000 distinct CDR3 sequences, under 25% of which appear only once. The source material was PBMCs, mostly from graft donor cells, sampled 360 days after TCRalphabeta/CD19-depleted stem cell transplant. The chain carries TRBV6-5 and TRBJ2-1; possible D gene TRBD2, 6 bases. The TCR sequence derives from a boy in the first two years of life who had a stem cell transplant for acute myeloid leukemia, so the T cells may come from the graft donor. The CDR3 region is CASSYSGGAGHNEQFF. As DNA, the CDR3 is TGTGCCAGCAGTTACTCGGGAGGAGCGGGCCACAATGAGCAGTTCTTC.